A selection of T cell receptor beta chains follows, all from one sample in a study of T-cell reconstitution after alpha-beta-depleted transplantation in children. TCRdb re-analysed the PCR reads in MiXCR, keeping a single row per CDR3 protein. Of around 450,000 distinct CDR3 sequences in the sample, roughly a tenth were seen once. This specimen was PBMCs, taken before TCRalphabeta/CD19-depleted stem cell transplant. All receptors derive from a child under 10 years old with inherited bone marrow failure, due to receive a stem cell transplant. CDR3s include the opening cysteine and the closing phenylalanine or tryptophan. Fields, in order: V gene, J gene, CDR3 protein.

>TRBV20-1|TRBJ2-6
CSAKSGTGANVLTF
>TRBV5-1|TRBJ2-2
CASSFDPSGYTGELFF
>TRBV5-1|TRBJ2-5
CASSWQGVIQETQYF
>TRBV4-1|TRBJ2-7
CASSQRESYEQYF
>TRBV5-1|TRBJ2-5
CASPFRDGQETQYF
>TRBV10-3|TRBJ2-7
CAISESVGQTYEQYF
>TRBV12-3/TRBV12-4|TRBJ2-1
CASTDRGSSYNEQFF
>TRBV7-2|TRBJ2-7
CASSPARGLLREQYF
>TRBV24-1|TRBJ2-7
CATSDSSGGANYEQYF
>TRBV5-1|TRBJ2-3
CASSLAGGVKDTQYF
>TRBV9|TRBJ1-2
CASSVDITHSYGYTF
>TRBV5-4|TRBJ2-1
CASKPWSLGADEQFF
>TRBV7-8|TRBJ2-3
CASSLVSGRAADTQYF
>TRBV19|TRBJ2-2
CASSMAAQGAAGELFF
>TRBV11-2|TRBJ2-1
CASSPRLAEQFF
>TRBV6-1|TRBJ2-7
CASSPGGMASLGTEQYF
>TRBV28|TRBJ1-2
CASSLVLGGDPGYGYTF
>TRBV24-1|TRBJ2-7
CATSEGPELTYEQYF
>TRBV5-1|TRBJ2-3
CASALGQGGDTQYF
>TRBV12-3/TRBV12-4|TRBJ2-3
CASSSLSRGDADTQYF
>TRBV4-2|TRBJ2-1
CASSQVGSGRARVVQFF
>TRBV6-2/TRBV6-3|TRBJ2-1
CASSYRTVVNEQFF
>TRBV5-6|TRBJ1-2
CASSFSGTSGYGYTF
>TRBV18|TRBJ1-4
CASSPTGIRLFF
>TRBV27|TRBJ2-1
CASSLYPPGSGYNEQFF
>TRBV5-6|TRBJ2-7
CASSWGTSGAYEQYF
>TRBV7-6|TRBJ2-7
CASSRGRPYEQYF
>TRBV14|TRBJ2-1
CASSHVGLAVYNEQFF
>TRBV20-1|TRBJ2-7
CSARDAYEQYF
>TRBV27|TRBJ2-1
CASSPLAGVNNEQFF
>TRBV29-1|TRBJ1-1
CSVLTGLNTEAFF
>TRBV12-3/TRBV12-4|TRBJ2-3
CASSFFPPNYTQYF
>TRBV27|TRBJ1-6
CASSTSRQGEGTLHF
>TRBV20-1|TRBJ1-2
CSARGIEGYYGYTF
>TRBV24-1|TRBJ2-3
CATSDLSSGTSTDTQYF
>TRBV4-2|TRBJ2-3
CASSHPGEDTQYF
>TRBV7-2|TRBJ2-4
CASSLSSLASNIQYF
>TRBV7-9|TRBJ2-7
CASSLSASYEQYF
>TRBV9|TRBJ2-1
CASSVEPLLGNEQFF
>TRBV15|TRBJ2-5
CATSSEQGPETQYF
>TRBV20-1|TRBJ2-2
CSAIRTSGRVTGELFF
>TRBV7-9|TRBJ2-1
CASSSVSGPYNEQFF
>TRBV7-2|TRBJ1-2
CASSYRDRSNYGYTF
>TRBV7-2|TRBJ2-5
CASSLRLAGEETQYF
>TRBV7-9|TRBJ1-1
CASSSYHVNTEAFF
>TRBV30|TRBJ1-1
CAWKVGLGAASEAFF
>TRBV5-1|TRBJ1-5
CASSLAPGVDQPQHF
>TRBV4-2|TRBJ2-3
CASSQDRSTDTQYF
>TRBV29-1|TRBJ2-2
CSVGRVGGELFF
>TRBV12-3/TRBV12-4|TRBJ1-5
CASKQTGFQPQHF
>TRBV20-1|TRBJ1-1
CSGGLNTEAFF
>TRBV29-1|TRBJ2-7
CSAGSTSARYEQYF
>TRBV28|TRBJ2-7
CASSSIGQTYEQYF
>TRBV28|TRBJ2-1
CASSFIERYSYNEQFF
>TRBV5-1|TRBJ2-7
CASSWTSGGYEQYF
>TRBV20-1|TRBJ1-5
CSASRSPFNQPQHF
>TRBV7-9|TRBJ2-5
CASSSEETQYF